Reported below is one TCR beta chain. The V and J ends lost 5 bases and 5 bases, in that order; junction bases with no gene match: 3. The germline gives CDR1 MNHEY, CDR2 SVGAGI. This CDR3 contains 15 residues. This entry is derived from a study of cytomegalovirus exposure and HLA in healthy donors. Measured with immunoSEQ multiplex PCR; TCRdb has only the in-frame clones, and not every one. The repertoire holds around 240,000 clones, nearly 90% seen once, with 0.35% to 0.45% in the top ten. This chain joins TRBV6-5 and TRBJ2-1, with 13 bases aligning to TRBD2. Input material: PBMCs. This TCR derives from a woman aged 18-35 years in good health and CMV-seronegative. CDR3 DNA: TGTGCCAGCAGTCTACTAGCGGGGGGGAACAATGAGCAGTTCTTC. Protein: CASSLLAGGNNEQFF.